These T cell receptor beta chains were read from a single sample in a study of vaccination and CD4 T cells after COVID-19. TCRdb redid the calling of the PCR reads with MiXCR, one entry per CDR3 protein. Among about 10,000 distinct CDR3 sequences listed, 32% were seen once. The antigens of these receptors remain unknown. Material: CD4+ T cells from blood, cultured in vitro. The origin of the receptors is a human donor in good health. Each CDR3 is given with its conserved first and last residue. Fields, in order: V gene, CDR3 protein.

v_call: TRBV15; cdr3_aa: CATSRLDQPQHF
v_call: TRBV20-1; cdr3_aa: CSARGWGEQYF
v_call: TRBV19; cdr3_aa: CASSTLDRATGELFF
v_call: TRBV12-3/TRBV12-4; cdr3_aa: CASSQRGGTYGYTF
v_call: TRBV12-3/TRBV12-4; cdr3_aa: CASSSQGRGSYEQYF
v_call: TRBV5-4; cdr3_aa: CASSLPFQETQYF
v_call: TRBV27; cdr3_aa: CASSLSASGTDTQYF
v_call: TRBV20-1; cdr3_aa: CSARRGRRENTEAFF
v_call: TRBV20-1; cdr3_aa: CSARGPSYEQYF
v_call: TRBV7-8; cdr3_aa: CASSLRGTGKAKNIQYF
v_call: TRBV5-1; cdr3_aa: CASSLEAALGETQYF
v_call: TRBV6-2/TRBV6-3; cdr3_aa: CASSWSGRAYNEQFF
v_call: TRBV7-3; cdr3_aa: CASSEGTGSSYEQYF
v_call: TRBV20-1; cdr3_aa: CSAPRQGNQPQHF
v_call: TRBV6-2/TRBV6-3; cdr3_aa: CASSYSSPGELFF
v_call: TRBV7-2; cdr3_aa: CASSHPGLAGVNTGELFF
v_call: TRBV20-1; cdr3_aa: CSAGRGWGTDTQYF
v_call: TRBV19; cdr3_aa: CASTAFLDRGHLYGYTF
v_call: TRBV6-1; cdr3_aa: CASSRGQGAGELFF
v_call: TRBV24-1; cdr3_aa: CATSEKGNEQYF
v_call: TRBV19; cdr3_aa: CASYITGASYGYTF
v_call: TRBV23-1; cdr3_aa: CASSQSTDGTNYGYTF
v_call: TRBV6-1; cdr3_aa: CASSGTGGSYEQYF
v_call: TRBV5-6; cdr3_aa: CASSTTGTGVLGNTEAFF
v_call: TRBV28; cdr3_aa: CASFGQGEKLFF
v_call: TRBV7-8; cdr3_aa: CASSLGGSDSRYF
v_call: TRBV20-1; cdr3_aa: CSATRQGAGTEAFF
v_call: TRBV19; cdr3_aa: CASSPGQTYEQYF
v_call: TRBV6-2/TRBV6-3; cdr3_aa: CASSNGLAGGPETQYF
v_call: TRBV20-1; cdr3_aa: CSAKTMNTEAFF
v_call: TRBV28; cdr3_aa: CASRGRGPNTGELFF
v_call: TRBV6-2/TRBV6-3; cdr3_aa: CASNLRENYEQYF
v_call: TRBV20-1; cdr3_aa: CSAPWGAEAFF
v_call: TRBV6-1; cdr3_aa: CATLPGNYGYTF
v_call: TRBV9; cdr3_aa: CASSVASVSYEQYF
v_call: TRBV4-3; cdr3_aa: CASSLLGVEGYTF
v_call: TRBV7-7; cdr3_aa: CASSLTDPTGDPYNSPLHF
v_call: TRBV6-2/TRBV6-3; cdr3_aa: CASSYSLDRDQETQYF
v_call: TRBV18; cdr3_aa: CATTGGHNLKNTEAFF
v_call: TRBV2; cdr3_aa: CASTRTSSNQPQHF
v_call: TRBV28; cdr3_aa: CASSLASGSPDTQYF
v_call: TRBV7-3; cdr3_aa: CASSRKYLWGVSNQPQHF
v_call: TRBV28; cdr3_aa: CASHRQGRETQYF
v_call: TRBV20-1; cdr3_aa: CSARDLGLAGGPSEQYF
v_call: TRBV27; cdr3_aa: CASSRPGREAFF
v_call: TRBV5-1; cdr3_aa: CASSQRHRDSHETQYF
v_call: TRBV5-6; cdr3_aa: CASSLGRDWGYTF
v_call: TRBV6-5; cdr3_aa: CASSYLAGNLNTGELFF
v_call: TRBV5-4; cdr3_aa: CASSDLTENTEAFF
v_call: TRBV6-1; cdr3_aa: CASSEGPDYGYTF
v_call: TRBV24-1; cdr3_aa: CATSATDTYEQYF
v_call: TRBV19; cdr3_aa: CASSTRTGFEQYF
v_call: TRBV6-5; cdr3_aa: CASSYSPSGKTDTQYF
v_call: TRBV6-5; cdr3_aa: CASSYSKVSYEQYF